This T cell receptor (beta chain) stems from a study of shared clonotypes between healthy human individuals. The CDR3 runs to 15 residues. CDR1 is MNHNS and CDR2 is SASEGT in the germline V gene. With 1 base removed from V and 2 bases from J, the gap between germline ends came to 12 bases. This clone was observed at least ten times. Amplification in unsorted PBMC replicate PCRs started from around 330 ng DNA, which equals some 30,000 T cell genomes. TCRdb's table, derived via immunoSEQ multiplex PCR, lists solely in-frame clones and lacks some. The data show 400,000 to 500,000 clones, roughly 78% seen once.

The origin of this receptor is a woman in her forties in good health. Some clones in this sample may be carry-over from other donors' samples. The chain combines TRBV6-1 with TRBJ2-7; tentatively, D is TRBD2 (7 bases). The specimen sequenced was PBMCs. The CDR3 is CASSEEGGGPYEQYF. The CDR3 DNA is TGTGCCAGCAGTGAAGAAGGGGGAGGGCCCTACGAGCAGTACTTC.